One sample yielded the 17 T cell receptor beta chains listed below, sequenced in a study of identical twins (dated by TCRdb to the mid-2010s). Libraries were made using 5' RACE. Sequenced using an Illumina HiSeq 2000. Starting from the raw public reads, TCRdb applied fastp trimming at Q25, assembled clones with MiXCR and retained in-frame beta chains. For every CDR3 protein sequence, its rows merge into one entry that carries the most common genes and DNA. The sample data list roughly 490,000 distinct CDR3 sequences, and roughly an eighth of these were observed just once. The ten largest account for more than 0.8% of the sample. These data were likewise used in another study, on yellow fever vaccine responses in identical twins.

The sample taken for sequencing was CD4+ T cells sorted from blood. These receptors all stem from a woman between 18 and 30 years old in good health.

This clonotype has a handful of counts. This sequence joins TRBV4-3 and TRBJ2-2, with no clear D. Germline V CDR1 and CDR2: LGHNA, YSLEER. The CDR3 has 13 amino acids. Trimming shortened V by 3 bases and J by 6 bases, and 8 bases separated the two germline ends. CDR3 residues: CASSQTVSGELFF. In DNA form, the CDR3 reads TGCGCCAGCAGCCAGACGGTGTCCGGGGAGCTGTTTTTT.

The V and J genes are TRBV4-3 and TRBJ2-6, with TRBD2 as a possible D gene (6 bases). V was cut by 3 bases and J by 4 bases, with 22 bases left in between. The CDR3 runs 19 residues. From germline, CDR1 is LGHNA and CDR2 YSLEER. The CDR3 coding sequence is TGCGCCAGCAGCCAGCGTACCCCGGGACCCGGGAGAGGGGCCAACGTCCTGACTTTC. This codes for CASSQRTPGPGRGANVLTF.

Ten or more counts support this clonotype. CDR3 nucleotide sequence: TGCGCCAGCAGTACGAACACTGAAGCTTTCTTT. Encoded protein: CASSTNTEAFF. The V call is TRBV5-1, the J call TRBJ1-1, with D uncertain. This CDR3 region has 11 residues. Trimming took off 5 bases at V and 1 base at J, with 3 bases between the two ends. In germline, CDR1 is SGHRS, CDR2 YFSETQ.

The CDR3: CASSQRLTGTRRGPTYEQYF. CDR3 nucleotides: TGCGCCAGCAGTCAACGGCTAACAGGGACCCGAAGAGGCCCGACCTACGAGCAGTACTTC. The chain links TRBV23-1 to TRBJ2-7; weak D call: TRBD1 (6 bases). TRBV23-1 is an open reading frame whose function is uncertain. CDR3 size: 20 residues. V lost 2 bases to trimming and J lost 2 bases, with 28 bases between them.

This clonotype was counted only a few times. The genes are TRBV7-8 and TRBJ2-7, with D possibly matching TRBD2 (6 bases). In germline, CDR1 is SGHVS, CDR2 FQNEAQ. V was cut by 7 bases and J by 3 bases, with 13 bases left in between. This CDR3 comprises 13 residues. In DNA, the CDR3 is TGTGCCAGCAAAATGGGAGGCGGCTACGAGCAGTACTTC. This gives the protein CASKMGGGYEQYF.

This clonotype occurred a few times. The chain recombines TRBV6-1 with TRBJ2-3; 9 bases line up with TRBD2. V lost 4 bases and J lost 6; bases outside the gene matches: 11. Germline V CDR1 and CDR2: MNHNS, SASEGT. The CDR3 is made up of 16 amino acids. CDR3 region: CASSVLGGGAADTQYF. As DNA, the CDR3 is TGTGCCAGCAGTGTCCTGGGCGGGGGGGCCGCGGATACGCAGTATTTT.

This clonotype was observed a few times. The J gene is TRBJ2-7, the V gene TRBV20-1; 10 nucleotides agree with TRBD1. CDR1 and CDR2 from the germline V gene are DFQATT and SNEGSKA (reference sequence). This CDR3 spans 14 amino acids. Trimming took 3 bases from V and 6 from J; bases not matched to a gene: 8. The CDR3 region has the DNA TGCAGTGCTAGGAAGGGACAGGGGTCCCTCGAGCAGTACTTC. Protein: CSARKGQGSLEQYF.

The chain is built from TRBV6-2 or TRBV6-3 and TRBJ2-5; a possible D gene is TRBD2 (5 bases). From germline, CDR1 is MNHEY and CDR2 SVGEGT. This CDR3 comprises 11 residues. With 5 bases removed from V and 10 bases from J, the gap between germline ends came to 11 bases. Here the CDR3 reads CASSTLEDQYF. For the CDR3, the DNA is TGTGCCAGCAGTACACTAGAGGACCAGTACTTC.

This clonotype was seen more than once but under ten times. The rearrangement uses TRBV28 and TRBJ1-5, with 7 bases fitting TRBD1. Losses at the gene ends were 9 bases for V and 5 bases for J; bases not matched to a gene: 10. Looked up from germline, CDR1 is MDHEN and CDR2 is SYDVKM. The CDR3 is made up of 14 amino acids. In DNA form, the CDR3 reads TGTGCCAGTCAGAGGGACAGTACGGATCAGCCCCAGCATTTT. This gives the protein CASQRDSTDQPQHF.

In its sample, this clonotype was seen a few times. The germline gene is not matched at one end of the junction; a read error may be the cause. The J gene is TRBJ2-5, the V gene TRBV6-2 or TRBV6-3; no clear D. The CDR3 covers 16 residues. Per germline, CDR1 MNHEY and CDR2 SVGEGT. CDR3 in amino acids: CASSKGIVGPALAQYF. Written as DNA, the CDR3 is TGTGCCAGCAGTAAAGGTATTGTCGGACCCGCGTTAGCCCAGTACTTT.

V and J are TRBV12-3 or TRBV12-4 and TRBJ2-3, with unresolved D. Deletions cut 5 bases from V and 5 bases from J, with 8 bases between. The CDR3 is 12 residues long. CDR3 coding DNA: TGTGCCAGCAGTGCGTCTAGAGATACGCAGTATTTT. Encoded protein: CASSASRDTQYF.

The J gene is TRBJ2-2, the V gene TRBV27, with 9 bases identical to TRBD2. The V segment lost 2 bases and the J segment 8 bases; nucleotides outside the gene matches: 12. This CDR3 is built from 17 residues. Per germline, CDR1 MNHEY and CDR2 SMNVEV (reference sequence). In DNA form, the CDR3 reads TGTGCCAGCAGTTTACCACATAGCGGGAGTTATGCGGGGGAGCTGTTTTTT. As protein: CASSLPHSGSYAGELFF.

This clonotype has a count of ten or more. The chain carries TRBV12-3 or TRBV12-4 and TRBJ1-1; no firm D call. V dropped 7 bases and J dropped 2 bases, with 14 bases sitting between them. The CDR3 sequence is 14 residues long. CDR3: CASTGRTKNTEAFF. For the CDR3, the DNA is TGTGCCAGCACCGGACGGACGAAAAACACTGAAGCTTTCTTT.

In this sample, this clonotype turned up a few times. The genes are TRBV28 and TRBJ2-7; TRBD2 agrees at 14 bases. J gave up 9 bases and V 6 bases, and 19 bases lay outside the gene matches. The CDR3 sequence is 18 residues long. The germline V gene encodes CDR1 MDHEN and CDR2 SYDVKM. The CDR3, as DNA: TGTGCCAGCAGCTCCCAGGGACTAGCGGGAGCACCACCCTTTGTGCAGTACTTC. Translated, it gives CASSSQGLAGAPPFVQYF.

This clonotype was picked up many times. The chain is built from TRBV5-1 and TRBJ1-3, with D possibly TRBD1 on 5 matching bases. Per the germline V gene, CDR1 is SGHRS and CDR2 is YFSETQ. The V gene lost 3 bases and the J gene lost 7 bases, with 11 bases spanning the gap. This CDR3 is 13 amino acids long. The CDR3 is CASSSDAGNTIYF. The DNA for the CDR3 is TGCGCCAGCAGCTCGGACGCAGGGAACACCATATATTTT.

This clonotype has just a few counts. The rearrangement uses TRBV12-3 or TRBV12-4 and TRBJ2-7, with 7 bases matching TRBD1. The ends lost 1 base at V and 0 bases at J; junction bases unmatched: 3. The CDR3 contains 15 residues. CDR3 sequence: CASSLDRGPSYEQYF. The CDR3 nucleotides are TGTGCCAGCAGTTTAGACAGGGGACCCTCCTACGAGCAGTACTTC.

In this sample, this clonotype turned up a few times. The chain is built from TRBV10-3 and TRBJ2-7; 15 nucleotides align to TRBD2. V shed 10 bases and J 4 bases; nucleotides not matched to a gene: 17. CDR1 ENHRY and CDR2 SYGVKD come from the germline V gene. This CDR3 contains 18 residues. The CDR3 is CATDTGLAGGPQRYEQYF. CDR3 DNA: TGTGCCACAGACACGGGACTAGCGGGAGGACCCCAAAGGTACGAGCAGTACTTC.